The source of this T cell receptor beta chain is a study of identical twins. A universal primer site was incorporated via template switching, and the cDNA contained unique molecular identifiers. TCRdb called the 5' RACE reads again in MiXCR, with one record for every CDR3 protein. The data contain around 1.7 million distinct CDR3 sequences, around 29% of them singletons. Trimming left V 6 bases short and J 2 bases short, with 14 bases between. Looked up from germline, CDR1 is DFQATT and CDR2 is SNEGSKA (reference sequence). This CDR3 is built from 14 residues. Study results and caveats: Diverse VJ usage suggested most zero-insertion clonotypes were not invariant T cells. Cord blood's abundant beta clonotypes had fewer insertions, unlike memory repertoires. Alpha sequences that were out-of-frame and twin-shared showed an excess of low generation probability.

Remarks on this clonotype: The antigen remains unidentified.

The sequence came from a newborn girl in good health. The rearrangement uses TRBV20-1 and TRBJ1-5; TRBD1 might be the D (5 bases). The specimen was cord blood. The CDR3 nucleotides read TGCAGTGCGCAACAGGCGGTGGGCAATCAGCCCCAGCATTTT. Translating it yields CSAQQAVGNQPQHF.